This passage covers 17 T cell receptor beta chains from one sample sequenced in a study of blood T cell repertoires in COVID-19. Data came from immunoSEQ multiplex PCR; TCRdb stores just in-frame clones and leaves some out. Of about 340,000 clones in the sample, under 95% were seen once. Sequenced input: peripheral blood. The source is a woman aged 18-29 years who had recovered from COVID-19.

This chain connects TRBV21-1 to TRBJ1-2; no check of the table's D call, TRBD1, against the DNA was made. TRBV21-1 is designated a pseudogene. The CDR3 is made up of 18 amino acids. This CDR3 is CASSKVCYRGRVNYGYTF. DNA for the CDR3: TGTGCCAGCAGCAAAGTTTGTTACAGGGGAAGGGTTAACTATGGCTACACCTTC.

The chain couples TRBV12-5 to TRBJ1-5; perhaps TRBD1 as D (6 bases). V was cut by 3 bases and J by 0 bases, with 15 bases left in between. Germline V gene sequence: CDR1 LGHNT, CDR2 FRNRAP. The CDR3 covers 17 residues. DNA for the CDR3: TGTGCTAGTGGTTTAAGGGTGGGGGCCGATAGCAATCAGCCCCAGCATTTT. Translation: CASGLRVGADSNQPQHF.

The CDR3, as DNA: TGCGCCAGCAGCACCCCCGGGACTAGCGGGATGGTTGAGCAGTTCTTC. Translation: CASSTPGTSGMVEQFF. This chain uses TRBV5-1 with TRBJ2-1; the match to TRBD2 covers 13 bases. The germline gives CDR1 SGHRS, CDR2 YFSETQ. The V gene end was trimmed by 4 bases and the J gene end by 9 bases; junction bases not matched to a gene: 10. CDR3 length equals 16 residues.

This chain connects TRBV27 to TRBJ1-3; D gene ambiguous. The CDR3 is 14 amino acids. Between the trimmed V and J ends, which lost 4 bases and 0 bases, there was a span of 7 bases. Germline values: CDR1 MNHEY, CDR2 SMNVEV (reference sequence). The CDR3 protein is CASSSRISGNTIYF. Here the CDR3 DNA reads TGTGCCAGCAGTTCCAGGATCTCTGGAAACACCATATATTTT.

The chain links TRBV19 to TRBJ1-2; 10 bases are a match to TRBD1. The V gene's germline CDR1 is LNHDA and CDR2 SQIVND (reference sequence). There are 15 residues in the CDR3. V lost 5 bases, J lost 2 bases, and 5 bases stayed unmatched. CDR3 sequence: CASSSPGQGNYGYTF. The CDR3 coding sequence is TGTGCCAGTAGTTCGCCGGGACAGGGGAACTATGGCTACACCTTC.

This rearrangement joins TRBV24-1 to TRBJ1-2; the D gene is possibly TRBD1 (5 bases). The germline V gene encodes CDR1 KGHDR and CDR2 SFDVKD. This CDR3 contains 12 residues. The V gene lost 5 bases and the J gene lost 6 bases, with 9 bases spanning the gap. The CDR3 nucleotides are TGTGCCACCAGTGCCCTGGGGCATGGCTACACCTTC. It specifies CATSALGHGYTF.

V gene TRBV5-1 combines with J gene TRBJ2-1; 10 bases line up with TRBD1. CDR1 and CDR2 from the germline V gene are SGHRS and YFSETQ. The CDR3 is made up of 15 amino acids. With V trimmed by 4 bases and J by 6 bases, 7 bases remained unmatched. CDR3 sequence: CASSLGTGEFNEQFF. The CDR3 DNA sequence: TGCGCCAGCAGCCTCGGGACAGGGGAGTTCAATGAGCAGTTCTTC.

The chain has TRBV5-1 and TRBJ2-7; D is ambiguous. The CDR3 spans 14 residues. Deletions cut 7 bases from V and 1 base from J, with 15 bases between. Looked up from germline, CDR1 is SGHRS and CDR2 is YFSETQ. CDR3 residues: CASSLDPSSYEQYV. In DNA, the CDR3 is TGCGCCAGCTCTTTGGATCCTAGTTCCTACGAGCAGTACGTC.

The gene calls are TRBV18 and TRBJ2-1; 13 bases agree with TRBD2. CDR1 and CDR2 (germline): KGHSH, LQKENI. This CDR3 comprises 18 residues. V gave up 3 bases and J gave up 0 bases; unmatched junction bases: 5. CDR3 sequence: CASSPTSGRTPSYNEQFF. In DNA, the CDR3 is TGTGCCAGCTCACCGACTAGCGGGAGGACACCCTCCTACAATGAGCAGTTCTTC. The variable domain in full, with the rest retrieved from reference TRBV18 and TRBJ2-1, is NAGVMQNPRHLVRRRGQEARLRCSPMKGHSHVYWYRQLPEEGLKFMVYLQKENIIDESGMPKERFSAEFPKEGPSILRIQQVVRGDSAAYFCASSPTSGRTPSYNEQFFGPGTRLTVL.

This clone was detected a few times. The genes are TRBV19 and TRBJ2-7; D remains unclear. CDR3 size: 10 residues. The germline V gene has CDR1 LNHDA and CDR2 SQIVND (reference sequence). V was clipped by 8 bases and J by 2 bases, with 4 bases between them. The CDR3 here is CASDTYEQYV. The CDR3 coding sequence is TGTGCCAGTGACACCTACGAGCAGTACGTC.

The genes are TRBV6-6 and TRBJ2-3; 9 bases are a match to TRBD2. Trimming at V came to 6 bases and at J to 6 bases, leaving 13 bases not matched to a gene. CDR3 length: 16 residues. Germline V CDR1 and CDR2: MNHNY, SVGAGI (reference sequence). CDR3 bases: TGTGCCAGCAGCCTCGCACTAGCGGGTCTGGCGGATACGCAGTATTTT. It encodes CASSLALAGLADTQYF.

The chain joins TRBV12-3 or TRBV12-4 to TRBJ2-2; D is undetermined. This CDR3 has 13 amino acids. Trimming took 5 bases from V and 1 from J, leaving 5 bases between them. Here the CDR3 reads CASSRVNTGELFF. CDR3 DNA sequence: TGTGCCAGCAGTCGTGTGAACACCGGGGAGCTGTTTTTT.

The CDR3 here is CASKSLGTGIEAFF. The CDR3, as DNA: TGTGCCAGCAAAAGTCTAGGGACAGGGATTGAAGCTTTCTTT. This rearrangement joins TRBV6-5 to TRBJ1-1; 9 positions match TRBD1. Germline lookup yields CDR1 MNHEY and CDR2 SVGAGI. The V gene end was trimmed by 7 bases and the J gene end by 7 bases; junction bases not matched to a gene: 10. The CDR3 length is 14 residues.

This rearrangement joins TRBV6-2 or TRBV6-3 to TRBJ2-2; TRBD2 matches at 13 bases. The V and J ends lost 6 bases and 7 bases, in that order; junction bases with no gene match: 11. Germline CDR1 is MNHEY and CDR2 is SVGEGT. This CDR3 comprises 17 residues. CDR3 residues: CASRPPGLAGKGGELFF. The DNA for the CDR3 is TGTGCCAGCAGGCCTCCGGGACTAGCGGGAAAGGGCGGGGAGCTGTTTTTT.

This chain uses TRBV19 with TRBJ1-2; 11 bases are a match to TRBD1. Germline CDR1 and CDR2: LNHDA and SQIVND (reference sequence). The CDR3 contains 14 residues. V lost 3 bases, J lost 7 bases, and 4 bases stayed unmatched. CDR3 sequence reads: CASSMGQGVGGYTF. The CDR3 nucleotides read TGTGCCAGTAGTATGGGACAGGGGGTCGGTGGCTACACCTTC.

CDR3 bases: TGTGCCACCAGTTCCGGTTCTAACTATGGCTACACCTTC. As protein: CATSSGSNYGYTF. V is TRBV24-1 and J is TRBJ1-2; unclear D gene. CDR1 and CDR2 from the germline V gene are KGHDR and SFDVKD. CDR3 length: 13 residues. Deletions cut 6 bases from V and 0 bases from J, with 7 bases between.

The gene calls are TRBV6-2 or TRBV6-3 and TRBJ2-1; 8 bases map to TRBD2. The V gene end was trimmed by 2 bases and the J gene end by 7 bases; junction bases not matched to a gene: 16. The CDR3 is 18 residues long. CDR1 and CDR2 from the germline V gene are MNHEY and SVGEGT. The CDR3 sequence: CASSYPTGISGKRNEQFF. CDR3 nucleotides: TGTGCCAGCAGTTACCCTACGGGAATTAGCGGGAAGAGGAATGAGCAGTTCTTC.